The sequence of this TCR beta chain was determined in a study of cytomegalovirus exposure and HLA in healthy donors. Turning to the study itself: Earlier work reported 117 million unique TCR beta sequences from 170 million or so T cells.

For this clone: As yet, its antigen is unknown.

General study findings and limits: A missense variant in DCLRE1C was later tied to TCR beta V- and J-gene trimming. Later, TCR association rates were found to vary by HLA locus, highest for DRB1 and lowest for HLA-C.

Donors showed nominal health when sampled, although they likely had unrecorded immune exposures. The study ran its PCR with 60 Vbeta and 13 Jbeta primers. Assay used: immunoSEQ multiplex PCR; TCRdb lists only in-frame clones, some missing. Here the sample table reports 45,000 to 60,000 clones. The CDR3 spans 16 residues. The germline V gene has CDR1 SGHAT and CDR2 FQDESV (reference sequence). V was clipped by 4 bases and J by 7 bases; unmatched bases: 8. This receptor was obtained from a woman between 40 and 55 years old in good health and CMV-seronegative. The sample was PBMCs. The chain carries TRBV11-1 and TRBJ2-1; 12 positions agree with TRBD2. The CDR3 DNA follows: TGTGCCAGCAGCTCAGCTAGCGGGAGGGCTGGGAATGAGCAGTTCTTC. Amino acids: CASSSASGRAGNEQFF.